A single sample is the source of the 15 T cell receptor beta chains below, sequenced in a study of blood T cells in healthy people across ages. Primers used in a second PCR of roughly 6 to 11 cycles were a sample-barcoded 5' primer and a J-beta primer mix. TCRdb re-analysed the 5' RACE reads in MiXCR, keeping a single row per CDR3 protein. The table includes over 500,000 distinct CDR3 sequences, roughly a quarter detected once. These data are also associated with another study on T cells of mothers and their children.

Sample: blood. The receptors derive from a boy aged 2-9 years in good health.

The J gene is TRBJ1-1, the V gene TRBV2, with D possibly being TRBD1 (5 bases). Germline assignment: CDR1 SNHLY and CDR2 FYNNEI. There are 14 residues in the CDR3. V lost 4 bases, J lost 2 bases, and 11 bases lay in between. DNA for the CDR3: TGTGCCAGCAGTGCGGACAAACCAAACACTGAAGCTTTCTTT. It yields the protein CASSADKPNTEAFF.

The genes are TRBV19 and TRBJ2-5, with D unresolved. Germline CDR1 LNHDA, CDR2 SQIVND (reference sequence). The CDR3 sequence is 13 residues long. Deletions cut 5 bases from V and 9 bases from J, with 16 bases between. The CDR3 is CASSLRSGLPQYF. The CDR3 DNA reads as TGTGCCAGTAGTTTAAGATCCGGTCTGCCCCAGTACTTC.

The chain is built from TRBV7-2 and TRBJ2-5, with a tentative D call TRBD2 (6 bases). The V end lost 10 bases, the J end lost 4 bases, and 16 bases lay between the germline ends. The CDR3 extends over 13 amino acids. The germline V gene has CDR1 SGHTA and CDR2 FQGNSA. The CDR3 DNA follows: TGTGCCAACGGGGTTGGGGGGTTAGAGACCCAGTACTTC. Translation gives CANGVGGLETQYF.

CDR3 in amino acids: CAWRAGAPPRKVTFF. The CDR3 nucleotides are TGTGCCTGGAGAGCTGGGGCCCCCCCGAGGAAAGTGACTTTCTTT. This chain joins TRBV30 and TRBJ1-1; a weak D match, TRBD1 (5 bases). The CDR3 is 15 amino acids. V was clipped by 3 bases and J by 12 bases, with 26 bases between them. Germline loops: CDR1 GTSNPN, CDR2 SVGIG (reference sequence).

At least ten counts were recorded for this clonotype. The J gene is TRBJ1-2, the V gene TRBV27; TRBD1 matches 10 bases. V trimming: 3 bases; J trimming: 8 bases; junction bases outside the gene matches: 9. The length of the CDR3 is 15 residues. Looked up from germline, CDR1 is MNHEY and CDR2 is SMNVEV (reference sequence). In DNA form, the CDR3 reads TGTGCCAGCAGTTTTCGGGACAGGGGTGGGAACGGCTACACCTTC. Protein sequence: CASSFRDRGGNGYTF.

J is TRBJ2-7 and V is TRBV15; D gene uncertain. Trimming shortened V by 5 bases and J by 2 bases, and 10 bases separated the two germline ends. The germline gives CDR1 LNHNV, CDR2 YYDKDF (reference sequence). CDR3 length: 13 residues. The chain's CDR3 is CATSPWWTYEQYF. The CDR3 DNA reads TGTGCCACCAGCCCTTGGTGGACCTACGAGCAGTACTTC.

V and J are TRBV3-1 and TRBJ1-1, with D perhaps TRBD1 (6 bases). This CDR3 is 16 amino acids long. Germline CDR1 LGHDT, CDR2 YNNKEL (reference sequence). Trimming removed 0 bases at V and 0 bases at J, with 11 bases between. The CDR3 coding sequence is TGTGCCAGCAGCCAAGACAGGGGACTCGTGAACACTGAAGCTTTCTTT. Its protein is CASSQDRGLVNTEAFF.

This chain links TRBV29-1 with TRBJ2-7; tentatively, D is TRBD2 (5 bases). The CDR3 contains 13 residues. V was trimmed by 4 bases and J by 1 base, leaving 11 bases between them. Germline V gene lookup returns CDR1 SQVTM and CDR2 ANQGSEA. The CDR3 loop is CSVVGGWSYEQYF. CDR3 in DNA: TGCAGCGTTGTAGGCGGGTGGTCCTACGAGCAGTACTTC.

The chain combines TRBV2 with TRBJ1-5; D is unclear. Germline V CDR1 and CDR2: SNHLY, FYNNEI. The CDR3 is 14 residues long. The germline V and J ends were trimmed by 6 bases and 0 bases, with 9 bases remaining between them. CDR3: CASRAWRSNQPQHF. The DNA for the CDR3 is TGTGCCAGCAGGGCTTGGCGTAGCAATCAGCCCCAGCATTTT.

The chain uses TRBV7-3 and TRBJ2-1, with 9 bases matching TRBD1. This CDR3 comprises 14 residues. With 6 bases clipped from V and 10 bases from J, the junction kept 10 bases outside the gene matches. The germline V gene encodes CDR1 SGHTA and CDR2 FQGTGA. The DNA for the CDR3 is TGTGCCAGCAGTCCCACGGACAGGGGCCAAGAGCAGTTCTTC. Amino acid sequence: CASSPTDRGQEQFF.

This clonotype was counted between two and nine times. The chain employs TRBV20-1 and TRBJ2-1; no definite D call. CDR1 and CDR2 from the germline V gene are DFQATT and SNEGSKA (reference sequence). The CDR3 totals 12 residues. Trimming removed 0 bases at V and 6 bases at J, with 6 bases between. The CDR3 DNA reads as TGCAGTGCTAGAGATTTCGGCAATGAGCAGTTCTTC. This gives the protein CSARDFGNEQFF.

The chain recombines TRBV29-1 with TRBJ2-7; 8 positions match TRBD1. Germline V lookup: CDR1 SQVTM, CDR2 ANQGSEA. The CDR3 runs to 12 residues. Trimming cost V 7 bases and J 6 bases; bases outside gene matches: 8. In DNA form, the CDR3 reads TGCAGCGCTGTAGGACAGGGAGGCGAGCAGTACTTC. This translates into CSAVGQGGEQYF.

The rearrangement joins TRBV20-1 to TRBJ2-5, with D unclear. This CDR3 contains 12 residues. Deletions cut 6 bases from V and 5 bases from J, with 13 bases between. The germline V gene encodes CDR1 DFQATT and CDR2 SNEGSKA (reference sequence). CDR3 in amino acids: CSANRAGETQYF. The CDR3 DNA is TGCAGTGCCAATCGGGCCGGGGAGACCCAGTACTTC.

This clonotype was counted between two and nine times. The chain combines TRBV6-6 with TRBJ2-7, with 8 nucleotides matching TRBD2. This CDR3 has 13 residues. V shed 9 bases and J 0 bases; nucleotides not matched to a gene: 4. CDR1 is MNHNY and CDR2 is SVGAGI in the germline V gene (reference sequence). DNA of the CDR3: TGTGCCAGTCGGGGGGGAAGCTCCTACGAGCAGTACTTC. This translates into CASRGGSSYEQYF.

The rearrangement uses TRBV2 and TRBJ2-6; D might be TRBD2 (5 bases). Per germline, CDR1 SNHLY and CDR2 FYNNEI. The CDR3 is made up of 12 amino acids. CDR3 sequence reads: CVRDSGANVLTF. CDR3 DNA sequence: TGTGTTCGGGATTCTGGGGCCAACGTCCTGACTTTC.